This T cell receptor (beta chain) was observed in a study of blood T cell repertoires in COVID-19. Study summary: Samples came from the United States, Italy and Spain, spanning acute and convalescent COVID-19. From T cells, B-cell-depleted T cells, or PBMCs came the material, which was cDNA or gDNA.

Produced via immunoSEQ multiplex PCR; TCRdb's table is partial and in-frame only. The table records 80,000 to 95,000 clones, approximately 86% of them present only once. This clone was counted once. Germline loops: CDR1 SGHKS, CDR2 YYEKEE (reference sequence). The CDR3 has 11 amino acids. The ends were cut back, 1 base at V and 6 bases at J, with 4 bases in the middle. The J gene is TRBJ1-1, the V gene TRBV5-5; no reliable D call. Sequencing used peripheral blood. The clonotype was recovered from a woman of 80 years or more in a cohort sampled during active or convalescent COVID-19. The CDR3 DNA sequence: TGTGCCAGCAGCTTGTATGCTGAAGCTTTCTTT. Translating gives CASSLYAEAFF. Looking up the rest from reference TRBV5-5 and TRBJ1-1 gives the full variable domain: DAGVTQSPTHLIKTRGQQVTLRCSPISGHKSVSWYQQVLGQGPQFIFQYYEKEERGRGNFPDRFSARQFPNYSSELNVNALLLGDSALYLCASSLYAEAFFGQGTRLTVV.